The present T cell receptor (beta chain) was sequenced within a study of T cells in Graves' hyperthyroidism and ophthalmopathy (dated by TCRdb to between 2018 and 2020). With regard to the full study: Peripheral blood samples were taken at the time of initial diagnosis, prior to any treatment. TCR V-J signatures able to tell the groups apart were searched for in a discovery cohort of 100 or so patients, of whom over 40 had Graves' ophthalmopathy and 57 had stable Graves' hyperthyroidism. Whether ophthalmopathy could be predicted prospectively was tested in an independent validation cohort made up of 18 to 20 hyperthyroidism patients plus 17 patients who later progressed to ophthalmopathy. The roughly 90 discovery patients were divided at random into training and test sets in a 7:3 ratio. Thyroid tissue and blood T-cell repertoires from roughly 6 Graves' hyperthyroidism patients were also compared in the study. After blood sampling, hyperthyroidism patients were treated with methimazole at a starting dose of 30 mg daily, and ophthalmopathy patients were treated with high-dose intravenous methylprednisolone. TCR Vbeta CDR3 sequencing of 120 to 150 peripheral blood samples (43 ophthalmopathy, about 75 hyperthyroidism and approximately 17 progressor patients) is reported in the paper. Overall results and qualifications from the work: Most expanded thyroid clonotypes (frequency above 0.001) were also found in blood, which suggests that blood repertoires may mirror thyroid immune responses. Sample size was not statistically predetermined, and investigators were not blinded to group allocation. In cross-validation, a model built on a 13 V-J signature told ophthalmopathy apart from stable hyperthyroidism with about 90% sensitivity and about 81% specificity, and in testing the same model reached 80%/75%. During validation, the model predicted progression to ophthalmopathy a median of approximately 7 months ahead of onset, with almost 71% sensitivity and about 72% specificity.

V sheds 0 bases and J sheds 3 bases, leaving 19 bases between their ends. The CDR3 has 17 amino acids, counting the end cysteine and phenylalanine. Only the CDR3 DNA is retained, 51 bases long and in frame from the first base. Via the germline V gene, CDR1 is SGHRS and CDR2 YFSETQ. The TCR beta CDR3 regions were amplified from RNA transcripts. For the first round of RT-PCR on the TCR CDR3, the HTBI primer set was used together with the Qiagen OneStep RT-PCR kit. The libraries were constructed in a second round of multiplex PCR and then size-selected and purified. Sequencing of the libraries was done on an Illumina HiSeq2000 using paired-end 100 bp reads. The published analysis was carried out like this. SOAPnuke was used to process the raw data, throwing out any read that contained adapters or uncalled bases, had a mean Phred below 15, or lacked an exact constant-primer or identifier match. COPE v1.2.5 was used to merge the high-quality paired reads, and each unique nucleotide sequence was defined as a clonotype. Clonotypes were aligned to IMGT TRBV, TRBD and TRBJ reference segments using MiTCR v1.1. Analysis was restricted to V-J combinations with a frequency above 0.0001, which covered 99.2% of repertoires. A TCS score was defined as the ratio of F50 (clonal expansion) to E x V (chaos), with BLOSUM62-based TCRdist applied between CDR3 peptides within each V-J. Welch's t-statistics and random forest reduced 500 to 650 V-J features to roughly 13, which were used in a naive Bayes classifier (R e1071). The Morisita-Horn index was used to measure how similar the thyroid and blood repertoires were. TCRdb itself trimmed the public reads at Q25 with fastp, ran MiXCR and retained productive beta chains. Rows matching on CDR3 protein sequence are summarized as one entry with the most common DNA and genes. The authors' filters were not applied to this entry. The sample table records more than 500,000 distinct CDR3 sequences; roughly 14% of these occur just once. Around 4% of the sample goes to the ten largest clones.

Ophthalmopathy patients had moderately to severely active disease, Clinical Activity Score of at least 3, NOSPECS grade of at least 4, and duration under 3 months. The study excluded patients with uncontrolled infections, other autoimmune diseases, pregnancy or lactation. Diagnoses were established on the basis of clinical symptoms, serum thyroxine and TRAb, thyroid ultrasound, and orbital computed tomography. PBMCs were separated from roughly 9.3 ml of fresh peripheral blood using Ficoll-Paque density gradient centrifugation. Total RNA was extracted using Trizol reagent, and RNA quality was assessed on an Agilent 2100 Bioanalyzer. This clonotype showed up just a few times. Its antigen remains undetermined. It has no much larger one-base neighbor in the sample; base qualities were not kept.

The sequence came from a woman in her thirties or forties with Graves' ophthalmopathy. The chain couples TRBV5-1 to TRBJ2-7, with the D segment possibly TRBD1 or TRBD2, each aligning over 5 bases. The sample consisted of blood. The CDR3 reads as follows: CASSLVFEGPQRYEQYF. The DNA sequence is as follows: TGCGCCAGCAGCTTGGTTTTTGAGGGGCCTCAACGCTACGAGCAGTACTTC. This CDR3, with the reference TRBV5-1 and TRBJ2-7 proteins standing in past its ends, gives the full variable domain KAGVTQTPRYLIKTRGQQVTLSCSPISGHRSVSWYQQTPGQGLQFLFEYFSETQRNKGNFPGRFSGRQFSNSRSEMNVSTLELGDSALYLCASSLVFEGPQRYEQYFGPGTRLTVT.